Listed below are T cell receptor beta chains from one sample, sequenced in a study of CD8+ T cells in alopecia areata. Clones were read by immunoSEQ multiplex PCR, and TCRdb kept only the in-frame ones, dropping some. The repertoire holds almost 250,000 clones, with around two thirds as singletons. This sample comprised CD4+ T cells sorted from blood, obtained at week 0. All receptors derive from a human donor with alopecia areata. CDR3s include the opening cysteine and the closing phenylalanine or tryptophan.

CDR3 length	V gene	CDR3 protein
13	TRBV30	CAWSVGLSDGYTF
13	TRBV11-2	CASMQLGLIEQYF
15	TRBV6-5	CASSSPRGASYEQYF
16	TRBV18	CASSPAASSGANVLTF
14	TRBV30	CAWSIGMNTGELFF
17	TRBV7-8	CASSVRVLAGGPGTQYF
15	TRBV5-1	CASSLGWYGQETQYF
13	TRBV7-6	CASSGVNNSPLHF
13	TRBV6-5	CASRRSRLAGYTF
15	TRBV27	CASSLRAASTDTQYF